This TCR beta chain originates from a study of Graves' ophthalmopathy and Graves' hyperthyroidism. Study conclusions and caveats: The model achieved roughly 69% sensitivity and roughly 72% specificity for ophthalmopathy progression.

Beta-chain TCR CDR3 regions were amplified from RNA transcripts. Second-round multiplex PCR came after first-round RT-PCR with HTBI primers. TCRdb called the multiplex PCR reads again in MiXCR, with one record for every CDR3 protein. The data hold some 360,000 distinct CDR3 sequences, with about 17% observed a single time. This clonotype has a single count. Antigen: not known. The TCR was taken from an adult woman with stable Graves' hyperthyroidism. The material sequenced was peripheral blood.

The CDR3 spells CASSFPGTGLAAFF. For the CDR3, the DNA is TGTGCCAGCAGCTTCCCCGGGACAGGGTTGGCAGCTTTCTTT. The chain carries TRBV7-2 and TRBJ1-1, with 9 bases lining up with TRBD1. Germline V CDR1 and CDR2: SGHTA, FQGNSA. The CDR3 spans 14 residues. The V gene end was trimmed by 3 bases and the J gene end by 10 bases; junction bases not matched to a gene: 9.